The entry that follows covers one T cell receptor beta chain sequence. CDR3 regions of TCR beta were amplified from RNA transcripts. After a first-round RT-PCR with HTBI primers, a second-round multiplex PCR was run. MiXCR was run by TCRdb on the multiplex PCR reads, yielding one entry per CDR3 protein. Among hundreds of thousands of distinct CDR3 sequences listed, under 50% were seen once. In germline, CDR1 is SGHKS, CDR2 YYEKEE (reference sequence). The V and J ends lost 1 base and 1 base respectively, with 11 bases between them. The CDR3 has 15 residues. This record belongs to a study of Graves' ophthalmopathy and Graves' hyperthyroidism.

What was sequenced was peripheral blood. The origin of this receptor is an adult man with Graves' ophthalmopathy. The chain is built from TRBV5-5 and TRBJ1-1, with a weak D call TRBD1 (6 bases). The CDR3 reads CASSLNRDGNTEAFF. In nucleotides, the CDR3 is TGTGCCAGCAGCTTGAACAGGGATGGGAACACTGAAGCTTTCTTT.